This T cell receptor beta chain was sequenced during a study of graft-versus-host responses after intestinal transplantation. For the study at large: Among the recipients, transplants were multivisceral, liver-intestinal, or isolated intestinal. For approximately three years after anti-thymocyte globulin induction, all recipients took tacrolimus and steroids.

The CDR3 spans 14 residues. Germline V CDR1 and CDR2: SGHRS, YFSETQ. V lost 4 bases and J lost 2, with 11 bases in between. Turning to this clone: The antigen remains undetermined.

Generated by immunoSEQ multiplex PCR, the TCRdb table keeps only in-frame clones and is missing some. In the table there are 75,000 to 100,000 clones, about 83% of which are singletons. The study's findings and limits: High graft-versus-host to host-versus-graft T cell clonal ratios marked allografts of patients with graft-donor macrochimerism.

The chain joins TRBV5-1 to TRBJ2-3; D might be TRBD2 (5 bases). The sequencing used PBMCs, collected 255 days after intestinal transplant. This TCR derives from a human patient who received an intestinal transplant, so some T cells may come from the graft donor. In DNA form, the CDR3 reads TGCGCCAGCAGCCTAGGACGGGACACAGATACGCAGTATTTT. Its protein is CASSLGRDTDTQYF. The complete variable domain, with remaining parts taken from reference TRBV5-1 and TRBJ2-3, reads KAGVTQTPRYLIKTRGQQVTLSCSPISGHRSVSWYQQTPGQGLQFLFEYFSETQRNKGNFPGRFSGRQFSNSRSEMNVSTLELGDSALYLCASSLGRDTDTQYFGPGTRLTVL.